This T cell receptor beta chain was found in a study of patients and donors after allogeneic stem cell transplantation. From germline, CDR1 is DFQATT and CDR2 SNEGSKA (reference sequence). The CDR3 is 14 residues long. V lost 0 bases and J lost 4, with 11 bases in between. Each CDR3 protein gets one entry after TCRdb re-called the RT-PCR reads with MiXCR. Among about a million distinct CDR3 sequences listed, about 20% were seen once. The rearrangement uses TRBV20-1 and TRBJ2-3; D remains unclear. Sequenced: blood, either unsorted or a sorted T cell fraction (not recorded which). The TCR sequence derives from a human donor who was either an allogeneic HSCT recipient or a stem cell or donor lymphocyte infusion donor (not recorded which). It is not recorded whose cells these are; they may come from a transplant donor. CDR3 in amino acids: CSARDFHGADTQYF. CDR3 coding DNA: TGCAGTGCTAGAGATTTTCACGGAGCAGATACGCAGTATTTT.